The T cell receptor delta chain under discussion was sequenced for a study of γδ T cells in repeated Plasmodium falciparum infection. Germline V CDR1 and CDR2: TSWWSYY, QGS. This CDR3 is built from 19 residues. TCRdb repeated clone calling on the multiplex PCR reads with CATT. In the table there are around 50,000 delta-chain clones, over 1.5% of which are singletons. Gammadelta T cells were flow-sorted from PBMC into Vgamma9/Vdelta2+ and Vdelta2-negative populations for bulk analysis. A note on this clone: The TCRdb protein, from a much larger clone, departs from this DNA's translation at residue 16, likely by read error; the protein shown derives from the DNA.

This sequence was found in a pool of human donors (malaria-infected and uninfected, not separated). What was sequenced was gamma-delta T cells from blood. The J gene is TRDJ1, the V gene TRDV1; D gene uncertain. The CDR3 loop is CALGEGVPRGVVCTDELIF. The CDR3 DNA reads TGTGCTCTTGGGGAAGGGGTCCCACGCGGTGTTGTATGTACCGATGAACTCATCTTT.